Each of the 25 T cell receptor beta chains below was sequenced from the same sample in a study of shared clonotypes between healthy human individuals. Naive-designated CD8 cells lacked CD45RO, were positively enriched for CCR7, and omitted terminally differentiated effector memory CD45RA+ cells. Produced via immunoSEQ multiplex PCR; TCRdb's table is partial and in-frame only. This repertoire shows about 590,000 clones, nearly 97% found once; its top ten account for approximately 0.1%. Sequencing was performed on naive CD8+ T cells sorted from blood. Every receptor here comes from a woman in her twenties or thirties in good health.

V usage is TRBV28 and J usage is TRBJ2-7, with D tentatively TRBD1 or TRBD2 (12 bases each). The CDR3 runs 21 residues. V shed 3 bases and J shed 5 bases, with 35 bases lying between them. The germline CDR1 and CDR2 sequences are MDHEN and SYDVKM. In DNA form, the CDR3 reads TGTGCCAGCAGTTTGGCGGTGGGACAGGGGGCCTCGACTAGCGGGAGTGACGAGCAGTACTTC. Encoded protein: CASSLAVGQGASTSGSDEQYF.

This clone was found once. The CDR3 DNA reads as TGCGCCAGCAGCCAGGCGGCAGGACTCAACATTCAGTACTTC. Amino acid sequence: CASSQAAGLNIQYF. The rearrangement joins TRBV4-1 to TRBJ2-4; a weak D match, TRBD2 (5 bases). Trimming removed 3 bases at V and 7 bases at J, with 13 bases between. Germline lookup yields CDR1 MGHRA and CDR2 YSYEKL. This CDR3 contains 14 residues.

The chain recombines TRBV19 with TRBJ2-1; D might be TRBD1 or TRBD2, each matching 5 bases. Germline CDR1 and CDR2: LNHDA and SQIVND (reference sequence). Deletions cut 7 bases from V and 0 bases from J, with 10 bases between. The CDR3 is made up of 14 amino acids. The CDR3 sequence is CASTAGSSYNEQFF. In nucleotides, the CDR3 is TGTGCCAGTACAGCAGGGAGCTCCTACAATGAGCAGTTCTTC.

The chain uses TRBV27 and TRBJ1-5, with D possibly being TRBD1 (5 bases). Germline V CDR1 and CDR2: MNHEY, SMNVEV (reference sequence). The CDR3 is made up of 12 amino acids. Between the trimmed V and J ends, which lost 6 bases and 9 bases, there was a span of 12 bases. The CDR3 is CASSFDGGPQHF. The DNA of the CDR3 is TGTGCCAGCAGCTTCGACGGGGGGCCCCAGCATTTT.

This clone turned up a few times. The V call is TRBV5-4, the J call TRBJ2-1; D gene uncertain. CDR3 length: 15 amino acids. Looked up from germline, CDR1 is SGHNT and CDR2 is YYREEE (reference sequence). V was clipped by 4 bases and J by 5 bases, with 16 bases between them. As DNA, the CDR3 is TGTGCCAGCAGCGACCCATCAGCCGCGGACAATGAGCAGTTCTTC. Its translation is CASSDPSAADNEQFF.

This chain uses TRBV19 with TRBJ2-5; D is possibly TRBD2 (5 bases). The J call is in doubt because the DNA end fits TRBJ2-7 better. CDR1 and CDR2 from the germline V gene are LNHDA and SQIVND (reference sequence). There are 13 residues in the CDR3. CDR3 amino acids: CASSMTRDYEQYF. The CDR3 bases are TGTGCCAGTAGTATGACCCGGGACTACGAGCAGTACTTC.

The chain employs TRBV21-1 and TRBJ2-7; the D call of TRBD2 is as the table states it, not checked on the DNA. TRBV21-1 is designated a pseudogene. CDR3 length: 24 residues. CDR3 in DNA: TGTGCCAGCAGCAAAGCGGGGACTAGCGGGTTAAGTAAGGTGATGGTTCGGGTGACTGACGAGCAGTACTTC. Translation: CASSKAGTSGLSKVMVRVTDEQYF.

The rearrangement links TRBV4-1 to TRBJ2-1; D may match TRBD1 or TRBD2 (5 bases each). V was pared by 4 bases and J by 9 bases, with 22 bases between. The CDR3 has 16 residues. Per germline, CDR1 MGHRA and CDR2 YSYEKL. The CDR3 nucleotides are TGCGCCAGCAGCCTTACCGGGGCTAGCTTCAGCGCTGAGCAGTTCTTC. As protein: CASSLTGASFSAEQFF.

This clone was found a few times. The chain couples TRBV28 to TRBJ1-1; D gene unclear. This CDR3 spans 13 amino acids. Germline-derived CDR1 and CDR2 are MDHEN and SYDVKM. Trimming pared 6 bases from V and 1 base from J, leaving 9 bases between. The CDR3 here is CASRSAGNTEAFF. The DNA of the CDR3 is TGTGCCAGCAGGTCGGCGGGGAACACTGAAGCTTTCTTT.

Points on this clone: Sequence at one end of the junction differs from germline and may be a read error. The chain is built from TRBV27 and TRBJ2-5; tentative D call: TRBD2 (6 bases). This CDR3 contains 14 residues. CDR1 and CDR2 from the germline V gene are MNHEY and SMNVEV (reference sequence). The CDR3 DNA reads TGTGCCAGCAGATTATTCTGGGGGGAAGAGACCCAGTACTTC. This translates into CASRLFWGEETQYF.

The V call is TRBV13, the J call TRBJ2-7; D is unresolved. With 0 bases removed from V and 3 bases from J, the gap between germline ends came to 9 bases. The germline CDR1 and CDR2 sequences are PRHDT and FYEKMQ (reference sequence). CDR3 length: 14 amino acids. CDR3 in amino acids: CASSLGDHVYEQYF. CDR3 nucleotide sequence: TGTGCCAGCAGCTTAGGGGACCACGTCTACGAGCAGTACTTC.

The chain joins TRBV6-5 to TRBJ2-2; unclear D gene. In germline, CDR1 is MNHEY, CDR2 SVGAGI. The CDR3 contains 14 residues. Deletions cut 5 bases from V and 1 base from J, with 8 bases between. CDR3 in DNA: TGTGCCAGCAGTGTTTCTCAGAACACCGGGGAGCTGTTTTTT. Protein product: CASSVSQNTGELFF.

The chain employs TRBV10-2 and TRBJ2-7; 12 bases align to TRBD2. Germline CDR1 reads WSHSY; CDR2 reads SAAADI. This CDR3 region has 15 residues. The ends lost 2 bases at V and 4 bases at J; junction bases unmatched: 3. CDR3 bases: TGCGCCAGCAGTGAGGTAGGACTAGCGGGATACGAGCAGTACTTC. Its protein product is CASSEVGLAGYEQYF.

This chain joins TRBV5-6 and TRBJ2-3, with 11 bases that match TRBD2. Germline lookup yields CDR1 SGHDT and CDR2 YYEEEE. The CDR3 extends over 17 amino acids. The ends lost 0 bases at V and 4 bases at J; junction bases unmatched: 7. CDR3 amino acids: CASSLGLAGNLADTQYF. For the CDR3, the DNA is TGTGCCAGCAGCTTGGGACTAGCGGGAAATTTGGCAGATACGCAGTATTTT.

This chain connects TRBV6-6 to TRBJ2-7, with TRBD1 as a possible D gene (5 bases). Trimming removed 7 bases at V and 1 base at J, with 11 bases between. The CDR3 is 13 amino acids. The V gene's germline CDR1 is MNHNY and CDR2 SVGAGI (reference sequence). The CDR3 DNA is TGTGCCAGCACCGACAGAAAATCCTACGAGCAGTACTTC. Translated: CASTDRKSYEQYF.

CDR3 region: CASSWGRSNQPQHF. CDR3 in DNA: TGTGCCAGCAGCTGGGGACGGAGCAATCAGCCCCAGCATTTT. V and J are TRBV7-8 and TRBJ1-5; D is possibly TRBD1 (5 bases). This CDR3 is built from 14 residues. Germline assignment: CDR1 SGHVS and CDR2 FQNEAQ. With 4 bases removed from V and 1 base from J, the gap between germline ends came to 8 bases.

Only one count was recorded for this clone. This chain links TRBV14 with TRBJ2-7, with unresolved D. Germline V gene sequence: CDR1 SGHDN, CDR2 FVKESK. V dropped 1 base and J dropped 6 bases, with 7 bases sitting between them. The CDR3 consists of 12 residues. The CDR3 loop reads CASSQVLTEQYF. The CDR3 bases are TGTGCCAGCAGCCAAGTCTTGACCGAGCAGTACTTC.

The gene calls are TRBV28 and TRBJ2-7; D is uncertain. V shed 2 bases and J shed 3 bases, with 14 bases lying between them. The germline V gene encodes CDR1 MDHEN and CDR2 SYDVKM. The CDR3 consists of 15 residues. The chain's CDR3 is CASSLLPTQYYEQYF. Here the CDR3 DNA reads TGTGCCAGCAGTTTACTGCCAACTCAATACTACGAGCAGTACTTC.

V and J are TRBV9 and TRBJ1-5; no clear D gene. V lost 4 bases, J lost 0 bases, and 8 bases lay in between. CDR3 length equals 14 residues. The V gene's germline CDR1 is SGDLS and CDR2 YYNGEE. The CDR3 DNA reads as TGTGCCAGCAGCCAAGGGTTTAGCAATCAGCCCCAGCATTTT. It is translated as CASSQGFSNQPQHF.

Here the CDR3 reads CAISESGRTGNEQFF. The CDR3 DNA is TGTGCCATCAGTGAGTCCGGGAGGACGGGCAATGAGCAGTTCTTC. The rearrangement uses TRBV10-3 and TRBJ2-1, with 7 bases identical to TRBD2. The CDR3 is 15 residues long. CDR1 and CDR2 from the germline V gene are ENHRY and SYGVKD. The V gene end was trimmed by 0 bases and the J gene end by 6 bases; junction bases not matched to a gene: 5.

The chain has TRBV15 and TRBJ2-3, with 7 bases lining up with TRBD2. The length of the CDR3 is 17 residues. The junction had 9 bases not matched to a gene; V was cut back by 1 base and J by 2 bases. From germline, CDR1 is LNHNV and CDR2 YYDKDF (reference sequence). The chain's CDR3 is CATSRGPPGGLTDTQYF. CDR3 bases: TGTGCCACCAGCAGAGGCCCACCGGGAGGACTCACAGATACGCAGTATTTT.

The chain uses TRBV2 and TRBJ2-7; 7 bases are shared with TRBD1. Germline CDR1 reads SNHLY; CDR2 reads FYNNEI. This CDR3 is 15 amino acids long. V lost 6 bases to trimming and J lost 2 bases; unmatched junction nucleotides: 10. The CDR3 DNA sequence: TGTGCCAGCAGGCCCGGGACAGAAAAACCCTACGAGCAGTACTTC. This gives the protein CASRPGTEKPYEQYF.

The rearrangement links TRBV9 to TRBJ2-5; a weak D match, TRBD2 (6 bases). CDR1 and CDR2 (germline): SGDLS, YYNGEE. This CDR3 contains 14 residues. V lost 4 bases to trimming and J lost 5 bases, with 15 bases between them. This chain's CDR3 is CASSPVGGRETQYF. The CDR3 DNA follows: TGTGCCAGCAGCCCGGTGGGGGGTCGGGAGACCCAGTACTTC.

The chain recombines TRBV5-4 with TRBJ1-3, with D uncertain. V was pared by 3 bases and J by 4 bases, with 8 bases between. The CDR3 has 13 residues. Germline V gene data show CDR1 as SGHNT and CDR2 as YYREEE (reference sequence). In nucleotides, the CDR3 is TGTGCCAGCAGCTCCATGGGGGGAAACACCATATATTTT. Its protein product is CASSSMGGNTIYF.

This rearrangement joins TRBV25-1 to TRBJ2-1; 9 bases map to TRBD2. J gave up 3 bases and V 4 bases, and 4 bases lay outside the gene matches. CDR1 and CDR2 (germline): MGHDK, SYGVNS. The CDR3 totals 15 residues. The CDR3 region has the DNA TGTGCCAGCAGTGTCATAGCGGGGGTCTACAATGAGCAGTTCTTC. Translated, it gives CASSVIAGVYNEQFF.